The 24 T cell receptor beta chains in this list originate from one sample, sequenced in a study of T cells after yellow fever vaccination. TCRdb passed the 5' RACE reads through MiXCR, listing each CDR3 protein once. The profile covers around 600,000 distinct CDR3 sequences, with approximately 13% appearing a single time and just under 15% taken by the ten largest. The sequencing here drew on PBMCs, taken on the day of the yellow fever booster vaccination. The receptors here all came from a man aged 30-40 years who received the YFV17D yellow fever vaccine.

This clonotype has more than one count but fewer than ten. V usage is TRBV5-6 and J usage is TRBJ2-1; D is undetermined. Germline V gene sequence: CDR1 SGHDT, CDR2 YYEEEE. Trimming took off 1 base at V and 5 bases at J, with 10 bases between the two ends. The CDR3 has 14 residues. CDR3 nucleotides: TGTGCCAGCAGCTTGCGGGCGTACGACAATGAGCAGTTCTTC. The encoded protein is CASSLRAYDNEQFF.

This clonotype has a handful of counts. The chain recombines TRBV28 with TRBJ1-2; D is uncertain. V lost 4 bases and J lost 2, with 5 bases in between. Per germline, CDR1 MDHEN and CDR2 SYDVKM. CDR3 length: 12 amino acids. The CDR3 protein is CASSWRNYGYTF. CDR3 nucleotides: TGTGCCAGCAGTTGGCGGAACTATGGCTACACCTTC.

This clonotype came up a few times. This chain joins TRBV20-1 and TRBJ2-1; D gene uncertain. Per the germline V gene, CDR1 is DFQATT and CDR2 is SNEGSKA (reference sequence). V was trimmed by 5 bases and J by 3 bases, leaving 11 bases between them. This CDR3 is built from 13 residues. CDR3 protein: CSARTGGYNEQFF. CDR3 bases: TGCAGTGCTCGGACGGGCGGCTACAATGAGCAGTTCTTC.

This clonotype was seen ten or more times. The J gene is TRBJ1-5, the V gene TRBV15; the match to TRBD1 covers 7 bases. There are 16 residues in the CDR3. Germline assignment: CDR1 LNHNV and CDR2 YYDKDF (reference sequence). V dropped 2 bases and J dropped 5; count of bases not matched to a gene: 9. CDR3 nucleotide sequence: TGTGCCACCAGCAGAAGAGGGGGCGCGAGTTATCAGCCCCAGCATTTT. It encodes CATSRRGGASYQPQHF.

This clonotype has a handful of counts. The genes are TRBV7-6 and TRBJ1-6; 10 positions match TRBD1. V shed 5 bases and J 7 bases; nucleotides not matched to a gene: 5. CDR1 is SGHVS, CDR2 FNYEAQ, per germline. CDR3 size: 15 residues. The CDR3: CASSTGTGENSPLHF. The DNA for the CDR3 is TGTGCCAGCAGCACAGGGACAGGGGAGAATTCACCCCTCCACTTT.

The chain has TRBV20-1 and TRBJ2-2; the D call may be TRBD1 or TRBD2 (5 bases each). CDR1 and CDR2 (germline): DFQATT, SNEGSKA (reference sequence). Deletions cut 5 bases from V and 4 bases from J, with 17 bases between. This CDR3 has 15 residues. This CDR3 reads CSALNGGEVTGELFF. Written as DNA, the CDR3 is TGCAGTGCTCTGAATGGGGGAGAAGTCACCGGGGAGCTGTTTTTT.

This sequence joins TRBV28 and TRBJ2-7; perhaps TRBD1 as D (6 bases). The V gene's germline CDR1 is MDHEN and CDR2 SYDVKM. Trimming removed 5 bases at V and 2 bases at J, with 16 bases between. The CDR3 totals 15 residues. The CDR3 protein is CASSTPHRAPYEQYF. CDR3 nucleotides: TGTGCCAGCAGTACCCCCCACAGGGCCCCCTACGAGCAGTACTTC.

The V and J genes are TRBV5-5 and TRBJ1-1; D remains ambiguous. CDR1 is SGHKS, CDR2 YYEKEE, per germline (reference sequence). V gave up 3 bases and J gave up 11 bases, with 20 bases separating them. This CDR3 has 14 residues. The CDR3 nucleotides read TGTGCCAGCAGCTCCCGTGGGCAGCTTGGGGTGGCTTTCTTT. Its protein is CASSSRGQLGVAFF.

This clonotype showed up just a few times. The rearrangement joins TRBV27 to TRBJ2-1, with D possibly TRBD2 on 6 matching bases. The germline CDR1 and CDR2 sequences are MNHEY and SMNVEV (reference sequence). CDR3 length: 19 amino acids. Trimming removed 6 bases from V and 5 bases from J, with 29 bases in between. The CDR3 nucleotides are TGTGCCAGCAGCCCCCCGGGGGTCCTCACCGGGACTTCGCACAATGAGCAGTTCTTC. Amino acid sequence: CASSPPGVLTGTSHNEQFF.

This clonotype occurred a few times. V is TRBV7-2 and J is TRBJ2-5; D ambiguous. CDR1 and CDR2 from the germline V gene are SGHTA and FQGNSA. The length of the CDR3 is 12 residues. Deletions cut 5 bases from V and 4 bases from J, with 8 bases between. CDR3 in amino acids: CASSELLETQYF. The CDR3 DNA reads as TGTGCCAGCAGCGAACTACTAGAGACCCAGTACTTC.

This clonotype was detected only a few times. The chain employs TRBV9 and TRBJ2-1, with TRBD2 matching 8 bases. The CDR3 is 16 amino acids. Germline CDR1 and CDR2: SGDLS and YYNGEE. The ends lost 0 bases at V and 1 base at J; junction bases unmatched: 3. The DNA of the CDR3 is TGTGCCAGCAGCGTAGCCGGGGGGGGTTCCTACAATGAGCAGTTCTTC. Translated: CASSVAGGGSYNEQFF.

This clonotype has more than one count but fewer than ten. The rearrangement joins TRBV28 to TRBJ2-5, with 7 nucleotides matching TRBD2. With V trimmed by 3 bases and J by 5 bases, 6 bases remained unmatched. This CDR3 has 14 amino acids. Germline V gives CDR1 MDHEN, CDR2 SYDVKM. The CDR3 here is CASSFERDGETQYF. DNA for the CDR3: TGTGCCAGCAGTTTCGAGCGGGACGGGGAGACCCAGTACTTC.

The chain has TRBV11-2 and TRBJ2-1, with a tentative D call TRBD2 (6 bases). Germline loops: CDR1 SGHAT, CDR2 FQNNGV. This CDR3 comprises 14 residues. Trimming removed 1 base from V and 8 bases from J, with 12 bases in between. In DNA form, the CDR3 reads TGTGCCAGCAGCTTAGTGGAGGGGCGGTATGAGCAGTTCTTC. This sequence encodes CASSLVEGRYEQFF.

This clonotype has a count of ten or more. The chain employs TRBV7-7 and TRBJ1-3; TRBD1 matches at 7 bases. The CDR3 totals 15 residues. Trimming at V came to 4 bases and at J to 0 bases, leaving 3 bases not matched to a gene. The V gene's germline CDR1 is SSHAT and CDR2 FNYEAQ (reference sequence). Here the CDR3 reads CASSSGTASGNTIYF. The CDR3 nucleotides read TGTGCCAGCAGCTCAGGGACAGCCTCTGGAAACACCATATATTTT.

This clonotype has only a few counts. The V and J genes are TRBV15 and TRBJ2-1, with 8 nucleotides matching TRBD2. Per the germline V gene, CDR1 is LNHNV and CDR2 is YYDKDF (reference sequence). The V and J ends lost 4 bases and 9 bases, in that order; junction bases with no gene match: 5. This CDR3 region has 13 residues. The CDR3 nucleotides read TGTGCCACCAGCACCTCAGCGGGAGTTGAGCAGTTCTTC. It yields the protein CATSTSAGVEQFF.

V is TRBV4-1 and J is TRBJ2-7; 10 bases match TRBD1. J gave up 6 bases and V 1 base, and 6 bases lay outside the gene matches. The CDR3 totals 15 residues. Germline loops: CDR1 MGHRA, CDR2 YSYEKL. The CDR3 loop reads CASSQAPGQGLEQYF. As DNA, the CDR3 is TGCGCCAGCAGCCAAGCTCCGGGACAGGGGCTCGAGCAGTACTTC.

The chain joins TRBV27 to TRBJ1-2; 7 positions match TRBD1. Per germline, CDR1 MNHEY and CDR2 SMNVEV (reference sequence). This CDR3 spans 15 amino acids. Losses at the gene ends were 0 bases for V and 5 bases for J; bases not matched to a gene: 6. The CDR3 nucleotides are TGTGCCAGCAGTTTATCGCCCGGGACAGCTTATGGCTACACCTTC. Translation: CASSLSPGTAYGYTF.

This chain links TRBV4-3 with TRBJ2-7; tentative D call: TRBD1 (6 bases). Trimming took 0 bases from V and 3 from J, leaving 15 bases between them. The CDR3 contains 16 residues. Germline V gene sequence: CDR1 LGHNA, CDR2 YSLEER. This CDR3 is CASSQDVWGRNYEQYF. In DNA form, the CDR3 reads TGCGCCAGCAGCCAAGACGTCTGGGGGCGGAACTACGAGCAGTACTTC.

The chain has TRBV11-1 and TRBJ2-3; D may be TRBD1 (5 bases). Germline-derived CDR1 and CDR2 are SGHAT and FQDESV (reference sequence). This CDR3 has 18 residues. V lost 3 bases, J lost 4 bases, and 23 bases lay in between. The DNA of the CDR3 is TGTGCCAGCAGCTTCTTAGGCTCAGGGTCCCTAAGCGCAGATACGCAGTATTTT. Its translation is CASSFLGSGSLSADTQYF.

Here the CDR3 reads CASRPDRALSGANVLTF. Written as DNA, the CDR3 is TGTGCCAGCAGACCGGACAGGGCACTTTCTGGGGCCAACGTCCTGACTTTC. The genes are TRBV6-2 or TRBV6-3 and TRBJ2-6, with 8 nucleotides matching TRBD1. The CDR3 spans 17 residues. The germline V gene encodes CDR1 MNHEY and CDR2 SVGEGT. Trimming took 6 bases from V and 1 from J; bases not matched to a gene: 8.

This clonotype was recorded a few times. The chain uses TRBV19 and TRBJ1-4; no reliable D call. V was shortened by 6 bases and J by 0 bases, with 8 bases between the two germline ends. This CDR3 region has 14 residues. Germline V CDR1 and CDR2: LNHDA, SQIVND (reference sequence). The CDR3 DNA follows: TGTGCCAGTAGACACCAGGCAACTAATGAAAAACTGTTTTTT. Protein sequence: CASRHQATNEKLFF.

V usage is TRBV27 and J usage is TRBJ1-1; possible D gene TRBD1, 6 bases. There are 14 residues in the CDR3. Trimming stripped 6 bases from V and 3 bases from J, with 14 bases between. Looked up from germline, CDR1 is MNHEY and CDR2 is SMNVEV (reference sequence). In nucleotides, the CDR3 is TGTGCCAGCAGCCGGCAGGGGAGGGACACTGAAGCTTTCTTT. This gives the protein CASSRQGRDTEAFF.

The chain recombines TRBV7-3 with TRBJ1-1; no clear D. Germline lookup yields CDR1 SGHTA and CDR2 FQGTGA. The V and J ends lost 5 bases and 0 bases respectively, with 7 bases between them. This CDR3 is built from 13 residues. CDR3 residues: CASSPSVNTEAFF. CDR3 nucleotide sequence: TGTGCCAGCAGCCCCAGTGTGAACACTGAAGCTTTCTTT.

This clonotype was observed a few times. The chain has TRBV5-5 and TRBJ1-1, with D possibly matching TRBD1 (5 bases). V was pared by 5 bases and J by 0 bases, with 14 bases between. Germline V gives CDR1 SGHKS, CDR2 YYEKEE (reference sequence). CDR3 length: 15 residues. The CDR3 nucleotides are TGTGCCAGCAGTTCAGGACACGCCATGAACACTGAAGCTTTCTTT. Amino acid sequence: CASSSGHAMNTEAFF.